This T cell receptor (beta chain) was sequenced during a study of blood T cell repertoires in COVID-19. On the study more broadly: Some COVID-19 samples were acute and others convalescent; all came from the United States, Italy and Spain. In each case, the material was cDNA or gDNA derived from T cells, B-cell-depleted T cells, or PBMCs.

The V gene's germline CDR1 is SNHLY and CDR2 FYNNEI. Between the trimmed V and J ends, which lost 5 bases and 3 bases, there was a span of 10 bases. The CDR3 has 13 amino acids. Profiled with immunoSEQ multiplex PCR; TCRdb holds only in-frame clones, not every one. This sample has approximately 300,000 clones, with roughly 89% found just once. The receptor was derived from a man aged 25-45 years with acute or convalescent COVID-19. The material sequenced was peripheral blood. The chain links TRBV2 to TRBJ1-1, with D perhaps matching TRBD1 (5 bases). CDR3 region: CASSIREDTEAFF. As DNA, the CDR3 is TGTGCCAGCAGTATCAGGGAGGACACTGAAGCTTTCTTT.